This entry concerns a single TCR beta chain. The study drew participants aged about 18 to 89 years from 20 to 30 US areas. This specimen belongs to a study of blood T cell repertoires in COVID-19. Overall study: Sites in the United States, Italy and Spain provided acute and convalescent COVID-19 samples.

The germline CDR1 and CDR2 sequences are MNHEY and SVGAGI. V dropped 6 bases and J dropped 4 bases, with 12 bases sitting between them. The CDR3 loop spans 13 amino acids. Repertoires were generated with immunoSEQ multiplex PCR, while TCRdb's copy carries only in-frame clones and drops some. The sample consists of some 400,000 clones, around 87% of them appearing once. The chain couples TRBV6-5 to TRBJ1-2, with a tentative D call TRBD1 (6 bases). What was sequenced was PBMCs or T cells enriched from blood (not recorded which). The receptor's source is a man aged 30 to 39 who had recovered from COVID-19. DNA for the CDR3: TGTGCCAGCAGGGAGACAGGAGCCTATGGCTACACCTTC. It translates to CASRETGAYGYTF.